The entry below describes one T cell receptor (beta chain). The CDR3 totals 14 residues. This record belongs to a study of monozygotic twins with inflammatory bowel disease. TCRdb reprocessed the 5' RACE reads and stores each CDR3 protein as one record, lacking DNA. There are 40,000 to 45,000 distinct CDR3 sequences in the sample, with 5.3% held by the top ten. This TCR came from a human donor with ulcerative colitis or Crohn's disease, or a healthy co-twin of an affected twin (not recorded which). The chain links TRBV12-3 or TRBV12-4 to TRBJ2-1; no DNA is available, so the TRBD1 call from TCRdb remains unchecked. Sequences were obtained from blood. This CDR3 is CASSFRQGSNEQFF.